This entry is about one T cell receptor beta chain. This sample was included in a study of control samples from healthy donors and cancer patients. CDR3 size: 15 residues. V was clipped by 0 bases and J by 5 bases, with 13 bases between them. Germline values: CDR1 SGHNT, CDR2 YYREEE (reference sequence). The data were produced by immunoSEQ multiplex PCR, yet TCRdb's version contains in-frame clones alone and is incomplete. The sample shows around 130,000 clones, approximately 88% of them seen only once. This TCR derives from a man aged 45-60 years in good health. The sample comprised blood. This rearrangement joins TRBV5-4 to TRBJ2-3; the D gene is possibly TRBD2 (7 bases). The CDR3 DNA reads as TGTGCCAGCAGCTTGGAAGGGGGGGGGTTAGATACGCAGTATTTT. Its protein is CASSLEGGGLDTQYF.